This entry lists 27 T cell receptor beta chains sequenced from one sample in a study of CD8 T cells in ankylosing spondylitis. The antigens of these receptors remain unknown. Study-wide results and caveats: A motif of fewer than ten highly homologous TCR beta variants was seen as apparently characteristic of ankylosing spondylitis blood.

One entry per CDR3 protein results from TCRdb running MiXCR on the 5' RACE reads. The table records around 770,000 distinct CDR3 sequences, roughly 19% of them present only once. Specimen: blood, either unsorted or a sorted T cell fraction (not recorded which). These receptors originate from a male donor with ankylosing spondylitis.

V usage is TRBV7-2 and J usage is TRBJ2-4; D might be TRBD2 (5 bases). Germline V gives CDR1 SGHTA, CDR2 FQGNSA. Trimming cost V 7 bases and J 6 bases, with 13 bases left between them. This CDR3 is built from 13 residues. The CDR3 DNA reads as TGTGCCAGCACCCCGCGGGCGAGAAACATTCAGTACTTC. This encodes CASTPRARNIQYF.

The chain links TRBV3-1 to TRBJ1-1, with 7 positions matching TRBD1. With V trimmed by 3 bases and J by 3 bases, 4 bases remained unmatched. The V gene's germline CDR1 is LGHDT and CDR2 YNNKEL (reference sequence). The CDR3 is 14 residues long. CDR3: CASSHSTGDTEAFF. CDR3 DNA sequence: TGTGCCAGCAGCCATTCAACAGGGGACACTGAAGCTTTCTTT. The full variable domain, completed using reference TRBV3-1 and TRBJ1-1, is DTAVSQTPKYLVTQMGNDKSIKCEQNLGHDTMYWYKQDSKKFLKIMFSYNNKELIINETVPNRFSPKSPDKAHLNLHINSLELGDSAVYFCASSHSTGDTEAFFGQGTRLTVV.

In this sample, this clonotype turned up a few times. V usage is TRBV11-2 and J usage is TRBJ2-3; D may correspond to TRBD1 or TRBD2 (6 bases each). Germline V gene sequence: CDR1 SGHAT, CDR2 FQNNGV. V was clipped by 0 bases and J by 2 bases, with 15 bases between them. The CDR3 runs to 17 residues. The CDR3 protein is CASSLDFLWGATDTQYF. DNA of the CDR3: TGTGCCAGCAGCTTAGACTTTTTATGGGGGGCCACAGATACGCAGTATTTT.

This chain links TRBV6-5 with TRBJ2-1, with 8 nucleotides matching TRBD2. The CDR3 consists of 14 residues. CDR1 and CDR2 from the germline V gene are MNHEY and SVGAGI. Unmatched junction bases numbered 5, after V lost 2 bases and J lost 8 bases. The CDR3 loop is CASSYREGPDEQFF. In DNA, the CDR3 is TGTGCCAGCAGTTACCGGGAGGGCCCCGATGAGCAGTTCTTC.

V and J are TRBV12-3 or TRBV12-4 and TRBJ2-5, with 8 bases that match TRBD1. The CDR3 has 13 residues. CDR3 in DNA: TGTGCAACGGGGCAGGGGGCCGCGGAGACCCAGTACTTC. Its translation is CATGQGAAETQYF.

This clonotype was recorded a few times. The V gene is TRBV4-1, the J gene TRBJ2-5, with a weak D call TRBD2 (5 bases). The CDR3 has 16 amino acids. The germline V gene encodes CDR1 MGHRA and CDR2 YSYEKL. The V gene lost 4 bases and the J gene lost 2 bases, with 17 bases spanning the gap. The CDR3 DNA follows: TGCGCCAGCAGCCCCGAGAGGGTTTATGGACAAGAGACCCAGTACTTC. Protein product: CASSPERVYGQETQYF.

This chain joins TRBV6-5 and TRBJ1-3, with a possible D match to TRBD1 (5 bases). Germline assignment: CDR1 MNHEY and CDR2 SVGAGI. This CDR3 has 16 residues. V dropped 0 bases and J dropped 0 bases, with 9 bases sitting between them. DNA of the CDR3: TGTGCCAGCAGTTACTCGAGCGGGGCCTCTGGAAACACCATATATTTT. Its protein is CASSYSSGASGNTIYF.

This chain joins TRBV10-3 and TRBJ2-1; the match to TRBD1 covers 8 bases. V trimming: 3 bases; J trimming: 2 bases; junction bases outside the gene matches: 6. Germline-derived CDR1 and CDR2 are ENHRY and SYGVKD. This CDR3 comprises 16 residues. DNA of the CDR3: TGTGCCATCAGTGATTCGCGGACAGGGACCTACAATGAGCAGTTCTTC. Protein product: CAISDSRTGTYNEQFF.

The chain recombines TRBV27 with TRBJ2-7; 8 bases agree with TRBD1. The length of the CDR3 is 12 residues. V trimming: 8 bases; J trimming: 3 bases; junction bases outside the gene matches: 3. The germline V gene has CDR1 MNHEY and CDR2 SMNVEV (reference sequence). CDR3 DNA: TGTGCCAGCGGACAGGGCAGCTACGAGCAGTACTTC. Translation: CASGQGSYEQYF.

The chain has TRBV5-1 and TRBJ2-6, with D possibly matching TRBD2 (5 bases). The germline V gene has CDR1 SGHRS and CDR2 YFSETQ. V lost 4 bases and J lost 0, with 17 bases in between. The CDR3 is 18 residues long. CDR3 sequence: CASSRRAETNSGANVLTF. For the CDR3, the DNA is TGCGCCAGCAGCCGACGAGCGGAAACCAACTCTGGGGCCAACGTCCTGACTTTC. The complete variable domain, with remaining parts taken from reference TRBV5-1 and TRBJ2-6, reads KAGVTQTPRYLIKTRGQQVTLSCSPISGHRSVSWYQQTPGQGLQFLFEYFSETQRNKGNFPGRFSGRQFSNSRSEMNVSTLELGDSALYLCASSRRAETNSGANVLTFGAGSRLTVL.

The genes are TRBV27 and TRBJ1-2, with unresolved D. Trimming cost V 4 bases and J 6 bases, with 9 bases left between them. The CDR3 has 12 amino acids. In germline, CDR1 is MNHEY, CDR2 SMNVEV (reference sequence). Here the CDR3 reads CASSSGGHGYTF. CDR3 coding DNA: TGTGCCAGCAGTTCGGGAGGCCATGGCTACACCTTC.

This clonotype was seen only a few times. The rearrangement links TRBV5-1 to TRBJ1-1; 9 bases map to TRBD1. Germline values: CDR1 SGHRS, CDR2 YFSETQ. The CDR3 loop spans 14 amino acids. J lost 7 bases, V lost 2 bases, and 6 bases had no gene match. CDR3 amino acids: CASSFSGQGSEAFF. CDR3 sequence (DNA): TGCGCCAGCAGCTTTTCTGGACAGGGGAGTGAAGCTTTCTTT.

This clonotype was seen a few times. This CDR3 reads CASSEDSGKNIQYF. For the CDR3, the DNA is TGTGCCAGCAGCGAGGACAGTGGCAAAAACATTCAGTACTTC. The chain is built from TRBV9 and TRBJ2-4; perhaps TRBD1 as D (6 bases). Germline V lookup: CDR1 SGDLS, CDR2 YYNGEE. V lost 3 bases to trimming and J lost 3 bases, with 10 bases between them. The CDR3 sequence is 14 residues long.

The chain joins TRBV5-6 to TRBJ2-1, with D perhaps TRBD2 (6 bases). The CDR3 is made up of 19 amino acids. Trimming removed 0 bases at V and 4 bases at J, with 23 bases between. Germline-derived CDR1 and CDR2 are SGHDT and YYEEEE. CDR3 amino acids: CASSLAERTGVRRYNEQFF. CDR3 sequence (DNA): TGTGCCAGCAGCTTGGCTGAACGTACGGGAGTGAGAAGATACAATGAGCAGTTCTTC.

This rearrangement joins TRBV27 to TRBJ2-7, with D tentatively TRBD2 (7 bases). The CDR3 consists of 14 residues. The V gene's germline CDR1 is MNHEY and CDR2 SMNVEV (reference sequence). The V end lost 5 bases, the J end lost 3 bases, and 14 bases lay between the germline ends. The CDR3 region has the DNA TGTGCCAGCAGTAAGGGGGGAGGGCTCTACGAGCAGTACTTC. Its translation is CASSKGGGLYEQYF.

The CDR3 DNA sequence: TGTGCCTGGAGTTTCAGCCGGACCGGCACAGATACGCAGTATTTT. Its translation: CAWSFSRTGTDTQYF. The V call is TRBV30, the J call TRBJ2-3, with D unresolved. CDR1 is GTSNPN, CDR2 SVGIG, per germline (reference sequence). The CDR3 loop spans 15 amino acids. Trimming cost V 2 bases and J 1 base, with 13 bases left between them.

This chain uses TRBV3-1 with TRBJ1-2, with unresolved D. The CDR3 totals 15 residues. Germline V lookup: CDR1 LGHDT, CDR2 YNNKEL (reference sequence). Trimming took 1 base from V and 2 from J, leaving 11 bases between them. The CDR3 sequence is CASSQVSGSNYGYTF. CDR3 nucleotide sequence: TGTGCCAGCAGCCAAGTCAGTGGCAGCAACTATGGCTACACCTTC.

This clonotype came up a few times. The rearrangement links TRBV12-3 or TRBV12-4 to TRBJ2-1; no definite D call. With 6 bases removed from V and 6 bases from J, the gap between germline ends came to 15 bases. CDR3 length: 14 residues. The CDR3 nucleotides read TGTGCCAGCAGACCCTCTGGCGCCCTCAATGAGCAGTTCTTC. Its protein is CASRPSGALNEQFF.

This clonotype was detected a few times. CDR3 in DNA: TGTGCCAGCAGTTTGGAGGGCCGACTAGCGGGAGAGTACGAGCAGTACTTC. Protein product: CASSLEGRLAGEYEQYF. The V gene is TRBV28, the J gene TRBJ2-7; 12 positions match TRBD2. The germline CDR1 and CDR2 sequences are MDHEN and SYDVKM. The CDR3 totals 17 residues. V lost 3 bases and J lost 4; bases outside the gene matches: 10. Full variable domain (rest looked up from reference TRBV28 and TRBJ2-7): DVKVTQSSRYLVKRTGEKVFLECVQDMDHENMFWYRQDPGLGLRLIYFSYDVKMKEKGDIPEGYSVSREKKERFSLILESASTNQTSMYLCASSLEGRLAGEYEQYFGPGTRLTVT.

The chain combines TRBV19 with TRBJ1-2, with D uncertain. The CDR3 consists of 17 residues. The V gene lost 6 bases and the J gene lost 3 bases, with 23 bases spanning the gap. Looked up from germline, CDR1 is LNHDA and CDR2 is SQIVND (reference sequence). This CDR3 is CASSPTPTSGYHYGYTF. As DNA, the CDR3 is TGTGCCAGTAGCCCAACCCCGACAAGCGGTTACCACTATGGCTACACCTTC.

This chain connects TRBV5-8 to TRBJ2-1; TRBD1 matches at 8 bases. Germline V gene lookup returns CDR1 SGHTS and CDR2 YDEGEE. This CDR3 has 14 amino acids. V gave up 0 bases and J gave up 6 bases; unmatched junction bases: 2. CDR3 sequence (DNA): TGTGCCAGCAGCTTGGGACAGGGGCTCAATGAGCAGTTCTTC. Its translation: CASSLGQGLNEQFF.

The genes are TRBV20-1 and TRBJ2-3, with a weak D call TRBD2 (6 bases). The CDR3 covers 13 residues. Germline V gene lookup returns CDR1 DFQATT and CDR2 SNEGSKA (reference sequence). V dropped 4 bases and J dropped 2 bases, with 10 bases sitting between them. In DNA, the CDR3 is TGCAGTGCTACGGGACTTTACACAGATACGCAGTATTTT. It encodes CSATGLYTDTQYF.

The gene calls are TRBV6-1 and TRBJ2-7, with 7 bases identical to TRBD2. This CDR3 is built from 16 residues. Germline V CDR1 and CDR2: MNHNS, SASEGT. Losses at the gene ends were 1 base for V and 2 bases for J; bases not matched to a gene: 8. The chain's CDR3 is CASSEVRLGGAYEQYF. CDR3 coding DNA: TGTGCCAGCAGTGAAGTACGACTGGGGGGGGCCTACGAGCAGTACTTC.

This rearrangement joins TRBV28 to TRBJ2-7, with D tentatively TRBD2 (5 bases). The V end was cut by 4 bases, the J end by 0 bases, with 13 bases between. Per germline, CDR1 MDHEN and CDR2 SYDVKM. This CDR3 contains 15 residues. CDR3 in DNA: TGTGCCAGCAGTTCCCCGCGAGGGCGCTCCTACGAGCAGTACTTC. This encodes CASSSPRGRSYEQYF.

The CDR3 sequence is CASSFGPVGTEAFF. The CDR3 region has the DNA TGTGCCAGCAGCTTCGGCCCTGTGGGCACTGAAGCTTTCTTT. The genes are TRBV7-2 and TRBJ1-1; D gene ambiguous. V was trimmed by 3 bases and J by 4 bases, leaving 12 bases between them. Germline loops: CDR1 SGHTA, CDR2 FQGNSA. CDR3 length: 14 amino acids. The variable domain in full, with the rest retrieved from reference TRBV7-2 and TRBJ1-1, is GAGVSQSPSNKVTEKGKDVELRCDPISGHTALYWYRQSLGQGLEFLIYFQGNSAPDKSGLPSDRFSAERTGGSVSTLTIQRTQQEDSAVYLCASSFGPVGTEAFFGQGTRLTVV.

This clonotype occurred many times. This chain joins TRBV12-3 or TRBV12-4 and TRBJ2-1, with 12 bases aligning to TRBD2. The CDR3 length is 15 residues. J was trimmed by 3 bases and V by 6 bases; bases with no gene match: 3. CDR3 loop: CASRGTSGFYNEQFF. The CDR3 DNA is TGTGCCAGCAGGGGGACTAGCGGGTTCTACAATGAGCAGTTCTTC.

V gene TRBV7-8 combines with J gene TRBJ2-6, with D perhaps given as TRBD1 or TRBD2 (5 bases each). The germline V gene encodes CDR1 SGHVS and CDR2 FQNEAQ. The CDR3 runs to 17 residues. The V and J ends lost 3 bases and 0 bases respectively, with 12 bases between them. CDR3 residues: CASSLASGLSGANVLTF. Written as DNA, the CDR3 is TGTGCCAGCAGCTTGGCCTCGGGGCTCTCTGGGGCCAACGTCCTGACTTTC.